This T cell receptor (beta chain) was profiled in a study of long-term antiretroviral therapy in people with HIV (dated by TCRdb to the early 2020s). In the study overall: The earliest samples were collected about a decade before the 2015 WHO recommendation for immediate ART, when ART was typically delayed until CD4 counts fell. The cohort contributed over 150 cryopreserved PBMC samples from fewer than 35 adults with confirmed HIV infection, collected serially over a mean of around six years (range 1-12). A retrospective serial study tested whether ART initiation and durable HIV suppression were associated with changes in peripheral blood TRB repertoire composition and diversity. About 40% of the roughly 30 participants with HIV were female. Test extractions of a monoclonal T-cell line alongside 30 to 35 polyclonal samples showed no cross-contamination during QIAcube processing. The research as a whole found: Samples dated from the mid-2000s to the late 2010s, and the ART regimens used may be less effective than current ones. Owing to limited PBMC availability, only the TCR beta chain was sequenced, without alpha chain pairing. Expanded TRB clones identified before ART initiation dominated the repertoire at all time points, although this dominance fluctuated and declined in many PLHIV after ART. Compared with controls, HIV repertoires had narrower CDR3 length ranges, and the network structure pointed to an antigen-experienced repertoire that shifted only slightly toward naive after ART. A significant increase in TRB diversity was found to be associated with ART initiation, although TRB diversity was observed to remain significantly below that of transplant donor controls even after long-term ART. Inferences about post-ART repertoire changes were limited because no data were available on ART adherence, viral resistance or therapy changes. Because pre-ART samples had limited cell numbers, profiling was done on unsorted PBMC rather than on sorted CD4+ and CD8+ T cells.

The immunoSEQ hsTCRB v3.0 assay was used at survey level resolution for TRB variable region sequencing. A depth of roughly 35,000-55,000 T-cell genomes per sample was targeted for TRB sequencing. TRB libraries were pooled and sequenced on an Illumina MiSeq using a v3 150-cycle kit. The original pipeline was this. Analysis of repertoires was carried out in R inside a reproducible Nextflow workflow spanning QC, data transformation and analysis. Custom analyses were implemented in LymphoSeq2, an R package for AIRR-Seq data exploration. A few samples that yielded fewer than 5000 total TRB sequences were excluded, so that some 190 HIV repertoires were analyzed. Among the roughly 190 retained HIV repertoires, some 60 were collected before ART initiation and 120 to 140 after ART initiation. Each repertoire was downsampled to 5000 TRB nucleotide sequences, and summary statistics were averaged across 100 downsampling iterations. TRB sequences were retained for analysis only if CDR3 regions of at least seven amino acids were present. Diversity was measured with a Shannon entropy-derived clonality score and the Gini coefficient. In repertoire networks, the top 5000 CDR3 amino acid sequences were linked whenever an edit distance of one separated two sequences. GLIPH2 predicted antigen specificity groups and MHC restriction for TRB CDR3 amino acid sequences. CDR3 amino acid sequences were matched against VDJdb and McPAS-TCR to flag known CMV, EBV, HIV or tissue antigen associations. Pre-ART, post-ART and control groups were compared with Wilcoxon signed-rank tests and Holm-Bonferroni correction. TCRdb took over this immuneACCESS table, retaining in-frame rearrangements with V and J assigned. Such tables are incomplete; in checked studies, under half of the missing clones stem from an unresolved V gene, and the remainder is unexplained. V, J and clone size derive from that table, while D and trimming were established from the DNA sequence. Recorded for this sample are 23,000 or so clones; over 70% of them occurred a single time. The top ten constitute over 12% of the sample.

The CDR3 numbers 16 residues from cysteine through phenylalanine. Only the CDR3 DNA is retained, 48 bases long and in frame from the first base. CDR1 and CDR2 (SGDLS, YYNGEE) derive from the germline V gene. V ends up 4 bases short and J 7 bases short, with an unmatched junction base count of 11. Inclusion was restricted to participants for whom at least one PBMC sample before ART initiation and at least two post-ART samples were available. Treatment was received in the United States of America by all participants with HIV. Before DNA extraction, cryopreserved samples containing about 0.9-11 million PBMC were thawed and washed. At the time of the earliest PBMC sample for each participant with HIV, ages ranged from roughly 23 to 60 years. PBMC samples from each participant spanned 1-4 timepoints before ART initiation and 2-8 timepoints after ART initiation, with a median of 7 samples. Serial HIV viral load, CD4+ T-cell count, ART history and demographic data were obtained for every participant. Genomic DNA was extracted from unsorted PBMC with a Qiagen kit on a QIAcube, with processing performed in batches of 12 samples.

On this clone itself: Its antigen remains undetermined. Base qualities are not recorded, but no much larger clone differs from it by a single base.

The clonotype comes from a man aged 25-40 years with HIV. Recombination linked TRBV9 to TRBJ1-6, and TRBD1 aligns with 7 junction nucleotides. Material: unsorted PBMCs, obtained just over 4.2 years after starting antiretroviral therapy. The CDR3 region has the sequence CASSPQGQDSNSPLHF. The DNA sequence reads TGTGCCAGCAGCCCTCAAGGACAGGATTCCAATTCACCCCTCCACTTT.